The clone carrying this T cell receptor (beta chain) was found many times. The target antigen is unknown. These data originate in a study of breast tumors, draining lymph nodes, adjacent tissues. Axillary draining lymph nodes of breast cancer patients supplied the node samples. V lost 4 bases to trimming and J lost 5 bases; unmatched junction nucleotides: 10. CDR3 length: 15 amino acids. CDR1 SGHRS and CDR2 YFSETQ come from the germline V gene. Study observations and caveats: The data were judged consistent with most tumor T cells coming from lymph node and expanding in tumor.

TCRdb re-called the multiplex PCR reads with MiXCR, one entry per CDR3 protein. The sample comprises fewer than 200,000 distinct CDR3 sequences, roughly a third of which are singletons, and around 4.5% rests with the top ten. Material for sequencing was axillary lymph node tissue. The clonotype comes from a female donor with breast cancer. Some clones in this sample may be carry-over from other donors' samples. The chain links TRBV5-1 to TRBJ2-5; 8 nucleotides line up with TRBD1. CDR3 bases: TGCGCCAGCAGCCTGGCGCTCACAGGGGGGGAGACCCAGTACTTC. This encodes CASSLALTGGETQYF.